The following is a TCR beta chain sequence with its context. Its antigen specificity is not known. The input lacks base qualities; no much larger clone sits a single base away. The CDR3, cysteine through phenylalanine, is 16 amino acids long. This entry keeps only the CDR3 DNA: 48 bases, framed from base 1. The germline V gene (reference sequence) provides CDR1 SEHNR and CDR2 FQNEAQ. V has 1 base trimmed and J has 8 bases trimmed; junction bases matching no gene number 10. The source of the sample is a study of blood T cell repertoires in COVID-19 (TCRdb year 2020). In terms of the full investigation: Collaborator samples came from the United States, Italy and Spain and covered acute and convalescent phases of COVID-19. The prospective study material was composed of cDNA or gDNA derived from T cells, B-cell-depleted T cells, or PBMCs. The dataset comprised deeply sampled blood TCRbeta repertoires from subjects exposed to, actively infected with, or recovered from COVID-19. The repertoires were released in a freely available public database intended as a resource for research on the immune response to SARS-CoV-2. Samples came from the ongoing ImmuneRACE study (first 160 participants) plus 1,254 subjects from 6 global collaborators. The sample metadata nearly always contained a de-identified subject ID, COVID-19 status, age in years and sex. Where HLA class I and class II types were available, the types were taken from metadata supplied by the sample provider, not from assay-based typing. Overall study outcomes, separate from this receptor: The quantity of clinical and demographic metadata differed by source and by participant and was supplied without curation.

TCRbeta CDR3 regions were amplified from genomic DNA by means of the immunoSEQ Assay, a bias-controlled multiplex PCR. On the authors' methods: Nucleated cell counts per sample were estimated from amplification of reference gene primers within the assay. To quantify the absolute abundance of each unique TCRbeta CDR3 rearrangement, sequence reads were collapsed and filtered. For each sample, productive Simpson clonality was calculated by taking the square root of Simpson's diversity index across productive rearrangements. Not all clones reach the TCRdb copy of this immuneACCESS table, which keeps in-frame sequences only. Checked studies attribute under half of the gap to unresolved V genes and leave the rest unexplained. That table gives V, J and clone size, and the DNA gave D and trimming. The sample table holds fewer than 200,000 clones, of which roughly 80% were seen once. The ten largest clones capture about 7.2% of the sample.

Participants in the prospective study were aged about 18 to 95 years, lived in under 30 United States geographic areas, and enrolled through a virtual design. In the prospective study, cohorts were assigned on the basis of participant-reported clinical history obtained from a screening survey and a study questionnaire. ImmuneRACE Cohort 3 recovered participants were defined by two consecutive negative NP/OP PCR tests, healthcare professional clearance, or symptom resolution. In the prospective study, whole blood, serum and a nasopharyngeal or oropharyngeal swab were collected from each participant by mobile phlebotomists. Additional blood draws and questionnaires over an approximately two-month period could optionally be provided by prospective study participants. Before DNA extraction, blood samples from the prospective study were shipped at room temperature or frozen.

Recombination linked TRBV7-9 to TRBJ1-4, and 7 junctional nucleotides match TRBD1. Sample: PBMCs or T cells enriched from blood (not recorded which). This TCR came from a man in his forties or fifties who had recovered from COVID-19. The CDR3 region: CASSLERDRHGEKLFF. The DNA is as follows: TGTGCCAGCAGCTTAGAGAGGGACAGACACGGGGAAAAACTGTTTTTT.